This T cell receptor beta chain was recorded in a study of cytomegalovirus exposure and HLA in healthy donors. Study at large: Earlier findings included roughly 100 million unique TCR beta sequences obtained from some 180 million T cells.

In the PCR, 60 Vbeta and 13 Jbeta primers were used. Some clones are missing from TCRdb's copy, which holds only in-frame ones; the method was immunoSEQ multiplex PCR. The table lists about 89,000 clones, roughly 67% of them singletons, with around 2.5% in the top ten. Study outcomes and limitations: For presence/absence analyses, sequencing depth was assumed to be roughly uniform across donors.

Points on this clone: Antigen specificity is unknown.

CDR3 length equals 16 residues. Trimming left V 2 bases short and J 0 bases short, with 8 bases between. Germline-derived CDR1 and CDR2 are SGHTA and FQGNSA. Each donor's status was that of a healthy bone marrow donor. Sequencing used PBMCs. The clonotype comes from a human donor in good health. This chain joins TRBV7-2 and TRBJ1-6; the D is unclear. CDR3 nucleotide sequence: TGTGCCAGCAGCTTAATCGGGAGCTCCTATAATTCACCCCTCCACTTT. This sequence encodes CASSLIGSSYNSPLHF.